These T cell receptor beta chains were read from a single sample in a study of T cell responses to AZD1222 COVID-19 vaccine. Clones were sequenced by immunoSEQ multiplex PCR, and TCRdb holds only the in-frame ones, with some missing. The sample includes about 150,000 clones, around nine tenths of them seen just once. The sequencing used peripheral blood, collected on day 0 of AZD1222 vaccination. These TCRs come from an adult in good health. The CDR3 runs from the conserved cysteine through the conserved F or W. The D gene is left open where the match is weak. Rows give clone size only sometimes, using once, few, many, or a class for an expanded clone.

TRBV3-1/TRBV3-2,TRBJ2-1,NA,NA,TGTGCCAGCAGCCAATGGTCGAGCTCCTACAATGAGCAGTTCTTC,CASSQWSSSYNEQFF
TRBV30,TRBJ2-7,NA,NA,TGTGCCTGGACCGCCCCTCGGGTAGATAATAGGAGATGGAACTACGAGCAGTACTTC,CAWTAPRVDNRRWNYEQYF
TRBV7-9,TRBJ1-4,once,TRBD1,TGTGCCAGCAGCTTACACAGGGGGCTGGCTAATGAAAAACTGTTTTTT,CASSLHRGLANEKLFF
TRBV25-1,TRBJ2-7,large,TRBD2,TGTGCCAGCAGTGAATGGACTAGCGGGAACGTTTACGAGCAGTACTTC,CASSEWTSGNVYEQYF
TRBV5-5,TRBJ1-2,NA,NA,TGTGCCAGCAGCCCAGAGGGACTGCTTAACTATGGCTACACCTTC,CASSPEGLLNYGYTF
TRBV6-5,TRBJ2-7,NA,NA,TGTGCCAGCAGCCTCGACGGGCCCTACGAGCAGTACTTC,CASSLDGPYEQYF
TRBV29-1,TRBJ2-7,NA,NA,TGCAGCGTTGGGGAGAGGTGGAGTGGGGCCTACGAGCAGTACTTC,CSVGERWSGAYEQYF
TRBV28,TRBJ1-3,NA,NA,TGTGCCAGCAGTTTATCACTCCCCTCTGGAAACACCATATATTTT,CASSLSLPSGNTIYF
TRBV19,TRBJ1-2,NA,NA,TGTGCCAGTAGTAGGGGACAAGAGAGGAATGGCTACACCTTC,CASSRGQERNGYTF
TRBV10-3,TRBJ2-2,once,TRBD2,TGTGCCATCAGTGAGGGGACTAGCGTTACCGGGGAGCTGTTTTTT,CAISEGTSVTGELFF
TRBV5-4,TRBJ2-5,once,TRBD1,TGTGCCAGCACGGCCGGGACAGAAGAGACCCAGTACTTC,CASTAGTEETQYF
TRBV4-2,TRBJ2-1,NA,NA,TGTGCCAGCAGCCAAGAAGTGCGGGTTTTACCCTACAATGAGCAGTTCTTC,CASSQEVRVLPYNEQFF
TRBV6-2/TRBV6-3,TRBJ1-6,NA,NA,TGTGCCAGCAGTTACTCGCAGGGACACAATTCACCCCTCCACTTT,CASSYSQGHNSPLHF
TRBV2,TRBJ1-3,NA,NA,TGTGCCAGCAGGGAGGCTCGGGGCAGCTCTGGAAACACCATATATTTT,CASREARGSSGNTIYF
TRBV6-2/TRBV6-3,TRBJ2-1,NA,NA,TGTGCCAGCAGTTACTCGCTTAGCCGGAGTAATTCCTACAATGAGCAGTTCTTC,CASSYSLSRSNSYNEQFF
TRBV19,TRBJ1-5,NA,NA,TGTGCCAGTAGTATTCTACTGAATCAGCCCCAGCATTTT,CASSILLNQPQHF
TRBV28,TRBJ1-5,NA,TRBD1,TGTGCCAGCAGGCTCTCAGGGGGGGGTCAGCCCCAGCATTTT,CASRLSGGGQPQHF
TRBV28,TRBJ2-7,NA,NA,TGTGCCAGCAGTTCCCCAGGGTGGGGGCGGTGGGAGCAGTACTTC,CASSSPGWGRWEQYF
TRBV4-3,TRBJ2-3,NA,NA,TGCGCCAGCAGCCAAGATTCTATCCAAGATACGCAGTATTTT,CASSQDSIQDTQYF
TRBV7-2,TRBJ2-2,once,NA,TGTGCCAGCATCCGAGGGGACACCGGGGAGCTGTTTTTT,CASIRGDTGELFF
TRBV2,TRBJ2-7,NA,TRBD2,TGTGCCAGGAGTGCACTAGCGGGAGGTTACGAGCAGTACTTC,CARSALAGGYEQYF
TRBV20-1,TRBJ1-1,NA,NA,TGCAGTGCTTTGGACAAAGAAGCTTTCTTT,CSALDKEAFF
TRBV4-1,TRBJ1-6,NA,NA,TGCGCCAGCAGCCAAGATGAACAGATTTATAATTCACCCCTCCACTTT,CASSQDEQIYNSPLHF
TRBV5-6,TRBJ1-2,NA,TRBD1,TGTGCCAGCAGCCCGGACAGGGGGGGATATGGCTACACCTTC,CASSPDRGGYGYTF
TRBV6-2/TRBV6-3,TRBJ2-7,NA,NA,TGTGCCAGCAGTCTGGACTCCTACGAGCAGTACTTC,CASSLDSYEQYF
TRBV21-1,TRBJ1-1,NA,NA,TGTGCCAGCAGCAGATCGTTGAGAGTTGGAGAAAACACTGAAGCTTTCTTT,CASSRSLRVGENTEAFF
TRBV28,TRBJ2-2,NA,NA,TGTGCCAGCACCAGAAAGGGGGGGGAGCTGTTTTTT,CASTRKGGELFF